A single sample gave rise to the 10 T cell receptor beta chains below, sequenced in a study of T cell responses to AZD1222 COVID-19 vaccine. TCRdb's copy holds only in-frame clones and misses some; the assay was immunoSEQ multiplex PCR. This table has some 140,000 clones, about 93% appearing once. This material consisted of peripheral blood, taken on day 0 of AZD1222 vaccination. The receptors shown here come from an adult in good health.

CDR3 sequence: CASSLSSGIFYEQYF. CDR3 DNA sequence: TGTGCCAGCAGTTTGAGTAGCGGGATATTTTACGAGCAGTACTTC. The chain has TRBV28 and TRBJ2-7; 8 bases are a match to TRBD2. Germline assignment: CDR1 MDHEN and CDR2 SYDVKM. Losses at the gene ends were 3 bases for V and 4 bases for J; bases not matched to a gene: 8. This CDR3 has 15 residues. The full variable domain, rest sourced from reference TRBV28 and TRBJ2-7, is DVKVTQSSRYLVKRTGEKVFLECVQDMDHENMFWYRQDPGLGLRLIYFSYDVKMKEKGDIPEGYSVSREKKERFSLILESASTNQTSMYLCASSLSSGIFYEQYFGPGTRLTVT.

The rearrangement links TRBV28 to TRBJ1-2; 7 bases fit TRBD1. The CDR3 is 13 amino acids. The ends lost 6 bases at V and 7 bases at J; junction bases unmatched: 8. From germline, CDR1 is MDHEN and CDR2 SYDVKM. In DNA, the CDR3 is TGTGCCAGCAGCACACGGACAGGAAGTGGCTACACCTTC. Protein sequence: CASSTRTGSGYTF.

The V and J genes are TRBV11-2 and TRBJ2-1; D gene uncertain. V lost 2 bases and J lost 7, with 9 bases in between. CDR1 and CDR2 (germline): SGHAT, FQNNGV. The CDR3 covers 13 residues. CDR3: CASSLLSRNEQFF. The DNA for the CDR3 is TGTGCCAGCAGCTTATTGAGTCGGAATGAGCAGTTCTTC.

V gene TRBV28 combines with J gene TRBJ2-7, with 9 bases aligning to TRBD1. Per germline, CDR1 MDHEN and CDR2 SYDVKM. V lost 5 bases and J lost 3; bases outside the gene matches: 11. The CDR3 has 16 residues. The CDR3 coding sequence is TGTGCCAGCAGTGACCAAGGGACAGGGAGGATCTACGAGCAGTACTTC. Its translation is CASSDQGTGRIYEQYF.

The chain uses TRBV11-1 and TRBJ2-3; D call uncertain. V lost 1 base, J lost 3 bases, and 8 bases lay in between. CDR1 and CDR2 (germline): SGHAT, FQDESV (reference sequence). This CDR3 has 14 amino acids. CDR3 nucleotide sequence: TGTGCCAGCAGCTTAGGGGTCGGAACAGATACGCAGTATTTT. It yields the protein CASSLGVGTDTQYF.

The genes are TRBV9 and TRBJ1-2; a possible D gene is TRBD1 (6 bases). V was clipped by 2 bases and J by 4 bases, with 12 bases between them. Germline-derived CDR1 and CDR2 are SGDLS and YYNGEE. The CDR3 is 14 residues long. The CDR3 DNA reads TGTGCCAGCAGCGTTAGGGGGAGTGGCTATGGCTACACCTTC. This codes for CASSVRGSGYGYTF.

The chain has TRBV4-1 and TRBJ1-2, with D unclear. Germline CDR1 and CDR2: MGHRA and YSYEKL. CDR3 length: 15 amino acids. V was cut by 0 bases and J by 8 bases, with 16 bases left in between. CDR3 in amino acids: CASSQDPNSEEGYTF. CDR3 nucleotide sequence: TGCGCCAGCAGCCAAGACCCGAACTCGGAGGAGGGCTACACCTTC.

The chain combines TRBV28 with TRBJ1-5, with 8 nucleotides matching TRBD1. The CDR3 contains 15 residues. V shed 2 bases, J shed 6 bases, and the junction held 6 bases outside the gene matches. Germline V lookup: CDR1 MDHEN, CDR2 SYDVKM. DNA for the CDR3: TGTGCCAGCAGTTTAGGGGGACAGGCGCTTCAGCCCCAGCATTTT. This codes for CASSLGGQALQPQHF. The full variable domain, in which reference TRBV28 and TRBJ1-5 provide the parts outside the CDR3, is DVKVTQSSRYLVKRTGEKVFLECVQDMDHENMFWYRQDPGLGLRLIYFSYDVKMKEKGDIPEGYSVSREKKERFSLILESASTNQTSMYLCASSLGGQALQPQHFGDGTRLSIL.

The chain recombines TRBV2 with TRBJ2-7, with TRBD1 identical over 8 bases. Germline V gene sequence: CDR1 SNHLY, CDR2 FYNNEI. V was clipped by 6 bases and J by 0 bases; unmatched bases: 7. This CDR3 contains 15 residues. CDR3 amino acids: CASREDRASSYEQYF. In DNA form, the CDR3 reads TGTGCCAGCAGGGAGGACAGGGCGAGCTCCTACGAGCAGTACTTC. The variable domain in full, completed from reference TRBV2 and TRBJ2-7, reads EPEVTQTPSHQVTQMGQEVILRCVPISNHLYFYWYRQILGQKVEFLVSFYNNEISEKSEIFDDQFSVERPDGSNFTLKIRSTKLEDSAMYFCASREDRASSYEQYFGPGTRLTVT.

CDR3 region: CASTYSGGGGETQYF. CDR3 in DNA: TGTGCCAGCACCTATAGCGGGGGAGGTGGAGAGACCCAGTACTTC. The rearrangement links TRBV6-5 to TRBJ2-5; 9 bases match TRBD2. Germline CDR1 MNHEY, CDR2 SVGAGI. This CDR3 contains 15 residues. Losses at the gene ends were 7 bases for V and 4 bases for J; bases not matched to a gene: 10.